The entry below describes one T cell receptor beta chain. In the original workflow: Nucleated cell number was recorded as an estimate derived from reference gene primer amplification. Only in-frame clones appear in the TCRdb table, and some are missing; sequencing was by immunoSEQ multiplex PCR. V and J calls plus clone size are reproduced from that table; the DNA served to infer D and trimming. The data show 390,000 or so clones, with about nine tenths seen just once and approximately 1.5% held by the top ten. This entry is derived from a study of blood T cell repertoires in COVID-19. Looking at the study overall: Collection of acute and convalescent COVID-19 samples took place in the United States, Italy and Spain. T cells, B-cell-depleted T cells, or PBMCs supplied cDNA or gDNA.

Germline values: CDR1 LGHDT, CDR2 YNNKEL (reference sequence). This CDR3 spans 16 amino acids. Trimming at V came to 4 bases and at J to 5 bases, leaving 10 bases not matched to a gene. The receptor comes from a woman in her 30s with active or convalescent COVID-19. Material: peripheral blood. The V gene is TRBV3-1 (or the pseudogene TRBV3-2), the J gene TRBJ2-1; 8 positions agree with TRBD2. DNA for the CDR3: TGTGCCAGCAGCCTCCATCGCGGTAGCGGGAACAATGAGCAGTTCTTC. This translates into CASSLHRGSGNNEQFF.